This entry is about one T cell receptor beta chain. Its recognized antigen is unknown. Per-base qualities were not stored, and no clone one base away is much larger. The CDR3 regions of human TCRbeta chains were analyzed by immunosequencing. As for the authors' bioinformatics: TCRs in the repertoires were compared against a reference library of SARS-CoV-2-specific TCRs that had been generated with the MIRA antigen-specificity platform. Breadth was defined as the fraction of unique TCRs that were SARS-CoV-2-associated, and depth was defined as the fraction of total T cells that were SARS-CoV-2-associated. Each spike-specific TCR was assigned to its reactive spike region and to a CD4 or CD8 class using the MIRA data. Log10-transformed breadth and depth values were compared by one-way ANOVA with Sidak's multiple comparisons tests. In its TCRdb copy, this immuneACCESS table keeps in-frame sequences only and misses some clones. Where compared with another copy, unresolved V genes explain less than half of these, and the others have no known cause. V and J calls and clone size are those listed in that table; D and trimming were worked out from the DNA. The sample table lists about 150,000 clones, roughly nine tenths of them with a count of one. Of the sample, 2.5% to 4% falls within the top ten clones.

The data were obtained in a study of T cell responses to AZD1222 COVID-19 vaccine (dated by TCRdb to the early 2020s). With regard to the full study: AZD1222 recipients given second doses at about 4 weeks or at about 12 weeks were pooled, since spike-specific TCR depth and breadth were not found to differ between the two schedules. TCR sequencing was performed for roughly 250 trial participants, of whom roughly 200 were given two doses of AZD1222 and around 25 were given two doses of MenACWY control vaccine. Trial participants were enrolled by age into 18-55, 56-69 and 70-plus year subgroups, with approximately 150, 30 and 60 TCR-sequenced participants respectively. Here is what the overall study found, with its caveats: Because no day 14 peak-response samples were available, repertoires were characterized only after the peak T cell response. Spike-specific TCR breadth and depth rose significantly after two AZD1222 doses compared with day 0 and with MenACWY recipients. CD4 TCRs associated with the vaccine covered the entire spike protein, and the dominant responses were in regions 160-218 and 743-854. Conclusions about previously exposed vaccinees are limited, since just a handful of AZD1222 recipients were seropositive for SARS-CoV-2 at baseline. Most participants were white British and females outnumbered males, and the authors suggested that clonal diversity may have been underestimated. The 56-69-year group was small, and its depth increase did not reach significance, likely because of low power. Nearly half of unique spike-specific TCRs reportedly recognized epitopes outside regions mutated in the B.1.351 and B.1.1.7 variants.

Interpreted using the paper, the time point label stands for: baseline before first vaccination. The vaccinee samples were drawn from two UK trials, COV001 and COV002, one of which was a single-blind randomized controlled phase 2/3 trial testing AZD1222 (ChAdOx1 nCoV-19) in healthy adults. For TCRbeta chain sequencing, PBMC samples were collected from trial participants at day 0 and at day 28 after the second dose. Cut back by 4 bases and 1 base, the V and J ends lie 18 bases apart. From cysteine to phenylalanine, the CDR3 is 17 amino acids long. The only DNA kept is the CDR3, 51 bases in frame from the first base. CDR1 and CDR2 were assigned from the germline V gene (reference sequence) as LGHDT and YNNKEL.

The TCR originated in an adult in good health. The sequenced sample was peripheral blood, obtained on day 0 of AZD1222 vaccination. The V gene is TRBV3-1 (or the pseudogene TRBV3-2) and the J gene is TRBJ2-3; no confident D gene assignment can be made. The CDR3 reads as follows: CASSRAAVVKGTDTQYF. DNA sequence: TGTGCCAGCAGCCGCGCGGCGGTTGTCAAAGGCACAGATACGCAGTATTTT.